The 18 T cell receptor beta chains reported below all come from one sample, sequenced in a study of response to subunit inactivated influenza vaccine. TCRdb recomputed calls from the RT-PCR reads with MiXCR, one row per CDR3 protein. The sample yields 860,000 or so distinct CDR3 sequences, around 20% seen once. The source was PBMCs from blood, collected roughly 5 days after vaccination. Receptors were obtained from a man aged 50 to 59 who received an inactivated influenza vaccine.

V and J are TRBV7-3 and TRBJ2-1; TRBD2 agrees at 8 bases. In germline, CDR1 is SGHTA, CDR2 FQGTGA. The CDR3 spans 15 residues. Trimming at V came to 3 bases and at J to 0 bases, leaving 1 base not matched to a gene. The CDR3: CASSFSGNSYNEQFF. The CDR3 DNA reads TGTGCCAGCAGCTTTAGCGGGAACTCCTACAATGAGCAGTTCTTC.

This clonotype came up many times. The chain joins TRBV5-6 to TRBJ2-3; D might be TRBD2 (5 bases). Germline V gene sequence: CDR1 SGHDT, CDR2 YYEEEE. This CDR3 is built from 14 residues. The V gene lost 4 bases and the J gene lost 4 bases, with 13 bases spanning the gap. The CDR3 region is CASSPRGSADTQYF. CDR3 DNA sequence: TGTGCCAGCAGCCCCCGCGGGTCCGCAGATACGCAGTATTTT.

The genes are TRBV20-1 and TRBJ1-5; the D gene is possibly TRBD1 (5 bases). The V end was cut by 2 bases, the J end by 6 bases, with 11 bases between. This CDR3 has 13 residues. The germline V gene has CDR1 DFQATT and CDR2 SNEGSKA (reference sequence). As DNA, the CDR3 is TGCAGTGCTAGATTAGGGGAGGGTCAGCCCCAGCATTTT. Translation gives CSARLGEGQPQHF.

CDR3 coding DNA: TGCAGCGTTGAGGGTTCCGCTGAAGCTTTCTTT. This translates into CSVEGSAEAFF. The chain employs TRBV29-1 and TRBJ1-1; D uncertain. This CDR3 is 11 amino acids long. Looked up from germline, CDR1 is SQVTM and CDR2 is ANQGSEA. V lost 3 bases and J 6 bases, leaving 8 bases between the germline ends.

This clonotype was seen more than once but under ten times. The chain carries TRBV4-2 and TRBJ1-2, with unresolved D. Between the trimmed V and J ends, which lost 0 bases and 4 bases, there was a span of 12 bases. CDR1 and CDR2 from the germline V gene are LGHNA and YNFKEQ. This CDR3 region has 15 residues. The CDR3 loop reads CASSQEGPNPYGYTF. CDR3 nucleotide sequence: TGTGCCAGCAGCCAAGAGGGCCCCAACCCCTATGGCTACACCTTC.

A single count supports this clonotype. V gene TRBV12-3 or TRBV12-4 combines with J gene TRBJ2-5, with D maybe TRBD1 (6 bases). Between the trimmed V and J ends, which lost 3 bases and 2 bases, there was a span of 13 bases. CDR3 length: 15 amino acids. In DNA form, the CDR3 reads TGTGCCAGCAGTTTCTCGGACAGATTACAAGAGACCCAGTACTTC. As protein: CASSFSDRLQETQYF.

This clonotype was counted a few times. The J gene is TRBJ2-3, the V gene TRBV12-3 or TRBV12-4; D not resolved. V dropped 5 bases and J dropped 2 bases, with 11 bases sitting between them. The CDR3 length is 14 residues. CDR3 region: CASSLYKDTDTQYF. The CDR3 nucleotides are TGTGCCAGCAGTCTCTACAAGGACACAGATACGCAGTATTTT.

This clonotype has a handful of counts. CDR3 region: CASSISQSTDTQYF. The CDR3 coding sequence is TGCGCCAGCAGCATTTCCCAGAGCACAGATACGCAGTATTTT. The V call is TRBV4-1, the J call TRBJ2-3; no firm D call. The CDR3 consists of 14 residues. Germline CDR1 is MGHRA and CDR2 is YSYEKL. V was cut by 5 bases and J by 0 bases, with 9 bases left in between.

This clonotype was seen a handful of times. J is TRBJ2-3 and V is TRBV20-1; 7 nucleotides line up with TRBD1. The J segment lost 0 bases and the V segment lost 1 base, leaving 4 bases of the junction unmatched. CDR1 is DFQATT and CDR2 is SNEGSKA in the germline V gene (reference sequence). The CDR3 extends over 15 amino acids. The CDR3 here is CSARGQGGSTDTQYF. The CDR3 DNA follows: TGCAGTGCTAGAGGACAGGGCGGAAGCACAGATACGCAGTATTTT.

This clonotype was seen more than once but under ten times. This chain connects TRBV20-1 to TRBJ2-7; 9 bases agree with TRBD2. The CDR3 has 14 residues. Germline assignment: CDR1 DFQATT and CDR2 SNEGSKA (reference sequence). V trimming: 3 bases; J trimming: 4 bases; junction bases outside the gene matches: 7. DNA for the CDR3: TGCAGTGCTAGCTTAGCGGGAGTGATGTACGAGCAGTACTTC. Translating gives CSASLAGVMYEQYF.

The rearrangement links TRBV15 to TRBJ2-1; no definite D call. V was pared by 0 bases and J by 4 bases, with 10 bases between. Germline V gene lookup returns CDR1 LNHNV and CDR2 YYDKDF (reference sequence). This CDR3 comprises 15 residues. The CDR3: CATSRDSGPYNEQFF. In DNA form, the CDR3 reads TGTGCCACCAGCAGAGATTCCGGGCCTTACAATGAGCAGTTCTTC.

This clonotype was found a few times. The chain recombines TRBV7-9 with TRBJ2-2; tentative D call: TRBD2 (5 bases). The germline V gene encodes CDR1 SEHNR and CDR2 FQNEAQ (reference sequence). The CDR3 has 16 amino acids. The ends were cut back, 4 bases at V and 6 bases at J, with 18 bases in the middle. CDR3 DNA sequence: TGTGCCAGCAGCTCATCCATAAATATCGGGGCCGGGGAGCTGTTTTTT. Amino acid sequence: CASSSSINIGAGELFF.

This clonotype was detected only a few times. The V call is TRBV27, the J call TRBJ2-7; D may be TRBD2 (5 bases). Looked up from germline, CDR1 is MNHEY and CDR2 is SMNVEV (reference sequence). The ends were cut back, 3 bases at V and 0 bases at J, with 12 bases in the middle. The CDR3 is 15 amino acids. The CDR3 reads CASSFSKRTSYEQYF. The CDR3 region has the DNA TGTGCCAGCAGTTTCTCAAAGCGGACCTCCTACGAGCAGTACTTC.

This clonotype was seen a few times. The gene calls are TRBV15 and TRBJ1-6; D gene unclear. Per the germline V gene, CDR1 is LNHNV and CDR2 is YYDKDF (reference sequence). This CDR3 contains 15 residues. V lost 5 bases, J lost 7 bases, and 15 bases lay in between. The CDR3 sequence: CATSRTRSLNSPLHF. In DNA, the CDR3 is TGTGCCACCAGCCGCACACGGTCGTTGAATTCACCCCTCCACTTT.

This clonotype was seen more than once but under ten times. This rearrangement joins TRBV5-1 to TRBJ1-4, with D possibly TRBD1 on 5 matching bases. Between the trimmed V and J ends, which lost 0 bases and 3 bases, there was a span of 12 bases. The CDR3 extends over 16 amino acids. Germline CDR1 is SGHRS and CDR2 is YFSETQ. The CDR3: CASSLVAGVPNEKLFF. CDR3 DNA: TGCGCCAGCAGCTTGGTGGCGGGGGTTCCTAATGAAAAACTGTTTTTT.

The genes are TRBV3-1 and TRBJ1-1; 7 positions match TRBD1. V lost 0 bases to trimming and J lost 1 base; unmatched junction nucleotides: 8. Germline CDR1 and CDR2: LGHDT and YNNKEL (reference sequence). This CDR3 is built from 17 residues. The CDR3 DNA reads as TGTGCCAGCAGCCAAGATGAAAGGACAGGTGCGAACACTGAAGCTTTCTTT. Protein product: CASSQDERTGANTEAFF.

The gene calls are TRBV11-2 and TRBJ2-7; the match to TRBD2 covers 7 bases. Trimming cost V 5 bases and J 2 bases; bases outside gene matches: 9. Germline CDR1 is SGHAT and CDR2 is FQNNGV. This CDR3 is built from 15 residues. The CDR3: CASSPFSGYTYEQYF. Written as DNA, the CDR3 is TGTGCCAGCAGCCCCTTTAGCGGGTATACCTACGAGCAGTACTTC.

CDR3 DNA sequence: TGTGCCAGTAGTATATTGCCTTCGGGACACCTCTACGAGCAGTACTTC. Protein product: CASSILPSGHLYEQYF. The chain joins TRBV19 to TRBJ2-7; D is possibly TRBD1 (6 bases). V was pared by 2 bases and J by 3 bases, with 17 bases between. The germline gives CDR1 LNHDA, CDR2 SQIVND (reference sequence). This CDR3 spans 16 amino acids.